These 5 T cell receptor beta chains share one sample of origin, sequenced in a study of OX40 agonist ivuxolimab in advanced cancers. The data were produced by immunoSEQ multiplex PCR, yet TCRdb's version contains in-frame clones alone and is incomplete. The sample shows 65,000 to 95,000 clones, about 86% of them seen only once. The sample consisted of CD4+ or CD8+ T cells sorted from blood, taken in a trial of the OX40 agonist ivuxolimab. The receptors originated from an adult with an advanced solid tumor such as melanoma, head and neck, liver or kidney cancer.

In its sample, this clone was seen a few times. The V call is TRBV7-2, the J call TRBJ1-5; D is unclear. CDR1 is SGHTA, CDR2 FQGNSA, per germline. V was pared by 1 base and J by 8 bases, with 12 bases between. This CDR3 contains 14 residues. Here the CDR3 DNA reads TGTGCCAGCAGCTTAGGTGAGGCGGGTGAGCCCCAGCATTTT. This encodes CASSLGEAGEPQHF.

The V call is TRBV29-1, the J call TRBJ2-7; D not resolved. CDR1 is SQVTM, CDR2 ANQGSEA, per germline. This CDR3 comprises 12 residues. Trimming took off 6 bases at V and 0 bases at J, with 9 bases between the two ends. This CDR3 reads CSVALTSYEQYF. The CDR3 DNA is TGCAGCGTGGCCCTGACCTCCTACGAGCAGTACTTC.

This chain connects TRBV19 to TRBJ1-3, with TRBD1 matching 7 bases. CDR1 is LNHDA, CDR2 SQIVND, per germline (reference sequence). This CDR3 has 15 amino acids. The V segment lost 3 bases and the J segment 0 bases; nucleotides outside the gene matches: 2. The CDR3 region is CASSMGQSSGNTIYF. CDR3 bases: TGTGCCAGTAGTATGGGACAGAGCTCTGGAAACACCATATATTTT.

The rearrangement uses TRBV5-1 and TRBJ2-2, with TRBD2 matching over 11 bases. The CDR3 sequence is 17 residues long. Per germline, CDR1 SGHRS and CDR2 YFSETQ. Unmatched junction bases numbered 7, after V lost 4 bases and J lost 2 bases. DNA of the CDR3: TGCGCCAGCAGCCCGGGACTAGCGGAGCTAAACACCGGGGAGCTGTTTTTT. This translates into CASSPGLAELNTGELFF.

The chain has TRBV11-3 and TRBJ2-5; D gene unclear. V was trimmed by 5 bases and J by 5 bases, leaving 6 bases between them. The length of the CDR3 is 11 residues. Germline CDR1 SGHNT, CDR2 YENEEA. The CDR3 sequence: CASSKDETQYF. The CDR3 region has the DNA TGTGCCAGCAGCAAGGATGAGACCCAGTACTTC. Supplemented by reference TRBV11-3 and TRBJ2-5, the full variable domain reads EAGVVQSPRYKIIEKKQPVAFWCNPISGHNTLYWYLQNLGQGPELLIRYENEEAVDDSQLPKDRFSAERLKGVDSTLKIQPAELGDSAVYLCASSKDETQYFGPGTRLLVL.